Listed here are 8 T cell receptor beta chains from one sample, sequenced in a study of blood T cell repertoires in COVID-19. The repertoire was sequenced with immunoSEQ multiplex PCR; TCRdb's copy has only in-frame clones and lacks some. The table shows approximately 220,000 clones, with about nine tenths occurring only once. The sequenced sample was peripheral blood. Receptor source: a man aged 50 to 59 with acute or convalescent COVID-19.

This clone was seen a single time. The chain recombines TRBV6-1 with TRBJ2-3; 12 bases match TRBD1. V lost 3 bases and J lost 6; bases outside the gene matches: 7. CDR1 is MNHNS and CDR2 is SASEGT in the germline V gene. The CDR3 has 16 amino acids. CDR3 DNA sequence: TGTGCCAGCAGTGAGCCGGGACAGGGGGCGCGGGATACGCAGTATTTT. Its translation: CASSEPGQGARDTQYF.

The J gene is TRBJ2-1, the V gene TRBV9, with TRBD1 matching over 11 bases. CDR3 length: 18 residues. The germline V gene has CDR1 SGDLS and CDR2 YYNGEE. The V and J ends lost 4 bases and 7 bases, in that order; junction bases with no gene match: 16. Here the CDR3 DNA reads TGTGCCAGCAGCCAACGGACAGGGGGCCTATCTATTATTAATGAGCAGTTCTTC. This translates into CASSQRTGGLSIINEQFF.

The CDR3 protein is CAIGGQGLTGANVLTF. The CDR3 DNA reads TGTGCCATCGGGGGACAGGGGTTAACTGGGGCCAACGTCCTGACTTTC. J is TRBJ2-6 and V is TRBV5-8, with TRBD1 matching 10 bases. The germline V gene has CDR1 SGHTS and CDR2 YDEGEE. CDR3 length: 16 amino acids. Trimming removed 9 bases from V and 2 bases from J; junction bases left unmatched: 8. Full variable domain (outside the CDR3, taken from reference TRBV5-8 and TRBJ2-6): EAGVTQSPTHLIKTRGQQATLRCSPISGHTSVYWYQQALGLGLQFLLWYDEGEERNRGNFPPRFSGRQFPNYSSELNVNALELEDSALYLCAIGGQGLTGANVLTFGAGSRLTVL.

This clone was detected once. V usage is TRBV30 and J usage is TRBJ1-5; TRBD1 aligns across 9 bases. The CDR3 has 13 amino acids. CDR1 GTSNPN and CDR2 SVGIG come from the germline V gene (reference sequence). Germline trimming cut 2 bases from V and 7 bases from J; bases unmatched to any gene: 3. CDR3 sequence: CAWSRTGDQPQHF. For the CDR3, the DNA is TGTGCCTGGAGTCGGACAGGGGACCAGCCCCAGCATTTT.

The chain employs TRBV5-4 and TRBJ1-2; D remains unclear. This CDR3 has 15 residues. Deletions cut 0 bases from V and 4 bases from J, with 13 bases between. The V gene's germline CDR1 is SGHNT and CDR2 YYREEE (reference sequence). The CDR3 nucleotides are TGTGCCAGCAGCTTGGGAGGCGTGGAGGGCTATGGCTACACCTTC. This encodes CASSLGGVEGYGYTF.

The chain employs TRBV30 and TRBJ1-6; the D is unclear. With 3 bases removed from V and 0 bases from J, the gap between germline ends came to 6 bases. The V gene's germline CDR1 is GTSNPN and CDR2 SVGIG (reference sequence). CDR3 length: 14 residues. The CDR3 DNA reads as TGTGCCTGGAGCCGGAGCTCCTATAATTCACCCCTCCACTTT. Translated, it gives CAWSRSSYNSPLHF.

CDR3 coding DNA: TGTGCCAGCAGCGGGGGCGGCTGGGGCACTGAAGCTTTCTTT. This gives the protein CASSGGGWGTEAFF. The chain combines TRBV5-6 with TRBJ1-1; tentative D call: TRBD1 (6 bases). CDR3 length: 14 amino acids. CDR1 SGHDT and CDR2 YYEEEE come from the germline V gene. V was clipped by 4 bases and J by 4 bases, with 14 bases between them.

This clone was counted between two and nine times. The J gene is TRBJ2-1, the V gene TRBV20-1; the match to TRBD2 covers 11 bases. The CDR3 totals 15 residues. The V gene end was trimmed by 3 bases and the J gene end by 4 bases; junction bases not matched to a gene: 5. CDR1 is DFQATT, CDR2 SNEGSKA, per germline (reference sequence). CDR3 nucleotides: TGCAGTGCTAGTCCGACTAGCGGGGCATACAATGAGCAGTTCTTC. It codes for CSASPTSGAYNEQFF.